The following is a T cell receptor (beta chain) sequence with its context. The source of the sample is a study of cytomegalovirus exposure and HLA in healthy donors. The junction had 3 bases not matched to a gene; V was cut back by 1 base and J by 0 bases. The germline V gene encodes CDR1 SGHRS and CDR2 YFSETQ. The CDR3 extends over 15 amino acids. Libraries were prepared by immunoSEQ multiplex PCR; TCRdb keeps only in-frame clonotypes and omits some of them. This table holds about 240,000 clones, 70% to 90% found once. Sequencing input: PBMCs. This receptor was obtained from a woman under 40 in good health and CMV-seropositive. The V call is TRBV5-1, the J call TRBJ1-2; 7 positions match TRBD1. CDR3 protein: CASSLRDSSNYGYTF. DNA for the CDR3: TGCGCCAGCAGCTTGAGGGACAGCTCTAACTATGGCTACACCTTC.